One and the same sample provided the 28 T cell receptor beta chains below, sequenced in a study of beta chain features in type 1 diabetes. Sequencing targeted expressed TCRB transcripts, as all isolated RNA had been reverse transcribed. Generated by immunoSEQ multiplex PCR, the TCRdb table keeps only in-frame clones and is missing some. Here the sample spans 300,000 to 450,000 clones, around a fifth being singletons. Sequences were obtained from naive CD4+ T cells from blood. The receptors derive from a woman between 18 and 29 years old in good health.

This clone appeared a few times. The chain uses TRBV4-2 and TRBJ2-7; D is possibly TRBD1 (6 bases). The CDR3 length is 16 residues. V lost 4 bases, J lost 0 bases, and 16 bases lay in between. Germline V gene sequence: CDR1 LGHNA, CDR2 YNFKEQ. The CDR3 here is CASSLQTGFSSYEQYF. In DNA form, the CDR3 reads TGTGCCAGCAGCCTACAGACAGGTTTCAGCTCCTACGAGCAGTACTTC.

The V and J genes are TRBV4-2 and TRBJ2-3; tentatively, D is TRBD2 (5 bases). Germline assignment: CDR1 LGHNA and CDR2 YNFKEQ. The CDR3 spans 13 residues. V gave up 2 bases and J gave up 6 bases, with 9 bases separating them. The CDR3 nucleotides read TGTGCCAGCAGCCAACGTCGCGGGGATACGCAGTATTTT. Protein product: CASSQRRGDTQYF.

This clone was recorded a few times. The rearrangement joins TRBV18 to TRBJ2-7; 8 nucleotides line up with TRBD1. The CDR3 has 16 residues. Germline CDR1 and CDR2: KGHSH and LQKENI. J gave up 1 base and V 2 bases, and 7 bases lay outside the gene matches. The CDR3 protein is CASSPGGRTGSYEQYF. The CDR3 bases are TGTGCCAGCTCACCAGGAGGTAGGACAGGGTCCTACGAGCAGTACTTC. Together with reference TRBV18 and TRBJ2-7, the CDR3 gives the full variable domain: NAGVMQNPRHLVRRRGQEARLRCSPMKGHSHVYWYRQLPEEGLKFMVYLQKENIIDESGMPKERFSAEFPKEGPSILRIQQVVRGDSAAYFCASSPGGRTGSYEQYFGPGTRLTVT.

A few counts support this clone. The genes are TRBV7-2 and TRBJ1-5; D gene uncertain. The CDR3 has 13 amino acids. The V gene's germline CDR1 is SGHTA and CDR2 FQGNSA. V was pared by 3 bases and J by 5 bases, with 8 bases between. The CDR3 bases are TGTGCCAGCAGCTTCCGCCGGGATCAGCCCCAGCATTTT. Translation gives CASSFRRDQPQHF. Full variable domain (rest looked up from reference TRBV7-2 and TRBJ1-5): GAGVSQSPSNKVTEKGKDVELRCDPISGHTALYWYRQSLGQGLEFLIYFQGNSAPDKSGLPSDRFSAERTGGSVSTLTIQRTQQEDSAVYLCASSFRRDQPQHFGDGTRLSIL.

This clone appeared a few times. V gene TRBV29-1 combines with J gene TRBJ2-3, with 8 bases that match TRBD2. The CDR3 extends over 15 amino acids. Germline V CDR1 and CDR2: SQVTM, ANQGSEA. The junction had 8 bases not matched to a gene; V was cut back by 3 bases and J by 3 bases. CDR3 in amino acids: CSVDPDSGVTDTQYF. The CDR3 DNA sequence: TGCAGCGTTGACCCGGATAGCGGGGTGACAGATACGCAGTATTTT.

The chain joins TRBV7-2 to TRBJ2-5, with 7 nucleotides matching TRBD2. J was trimmed by 5 bases and V by 5 bases; bases with no gene match: 11. CDR3 length: 15 amino acids. Germline values: CDR1 SGHTA, CDR2 FQGNSA. In nucleotides, the CDR3 is TGTGCCAGCAGCCTTTGGACTAGAGTGAGTGAGACCCAGTACTTC. Translating gives CASSLWTRVSETQYF.

This clone was seen a handful of times. This rearrangement joins TRBV5-1 to TRBJ2-1, with TRBD1 identical over 7 bases. V lost 4 bases to trimming and J lost 4 bases; unmatched junction nucleotides: 2. Germline loops: CDR1 SGHRS, CDR2 YFSETQ. This CDR3 spans 13 amino acids. The CDR3 DNA is TGCGCCAGCAGCACGACAGGGTACAATGAGCAGTTCTTC. This codes for CASSTTGYNEQFF. Complete variable domain (other parts from reference TRBV5-1 and TRBJ2-1): KAGVTQTPRYLIKTRGQQVTLSCSPISGHRSVSWYQQTPGQGLQFLFEYFSETQRNKGNFPGRFSGRQFSNSRSEMNVSTLELGDSALYLCASSTTGYNEQFFGPGTRLTVL.

J is TRBJ2-1 and V is TRBV5-4; D might be TRBD2 (5 bases). Per germline, CDR1 SGHNT and CDR2 YYREEE (reference sequence). The CDR3 spans 15 residues. Deletions cut 4 bases from V and 0 bases from J, with 11 bases between. CDR3 amino acids: CASSESGRSYNEQFF. The DNA of the CDR3 is TGTGCCAGCAGCGAGAGCGGCCGCTCCTACAATGAGCAGTTCTTC.

The chain links TRBV18 to TRBJ2-1, with 10 bases that match TRBD2. This CDR3 is built from 15 residues. Germline trimming cut 6 bases from V and 3 bases from J; bases unmatched to any gene: 5. Germline V lookup: CDR1 KGHSH, CDR2 LQKENI. For the CDR3, the DNA is TGTGCCAGCTCCCCCGGACTAGCGGACTACAATGAGCAGTTCTTC. Protein sequence: CASSPGLADYNEQFF.

This clone was observed a handful of times. The chain employs TRBV25-1 and TRBJ1-2, with D hard to call. This CDR3 is built from 13 residues. Trimming stripped 4 bases from V and 8 bases from J, with 14 bases between. Germline lookup yields CDR1 MGHDK and CDR2 SYGVNS. The CDR3 loop reads CASSAYGEGGYTF. Here the CDR3 DNA reads TGTGCCAGCAGTGCGTACGGGGAGGGCGGCTACACCTTC.

The J gene is TRBJ1-6, the V gene TRBV19; 9 bases map to TRBD1. The V gene's germline CDR1 is LNHDA and CDR2 SQIVND (reference sequence). This CDR3 is built from 15 residues. J lost 10 bases, V lost 8 bases, and 12 bases had no gene match. The CDR3 loop is CASSPQGAVGSPLHF. The CDR3 DNA is TGTGCCAGTTCGCCACAGGGGGCTGTAGGATCACCCCTCCACTTT.

This chain links TRBV5-1 with TRBJ2-1; 7 bases line up with TRBD1. V shed 6 bases, J shed 0 bases, and the junction held 15 bases outside the gene matches. This CDR3 is built from 18 residues. Germline lookup yields CDR1 SGHRS and CDR2 YFSETQ. The CDR3 sequence is CASTRTGRGRSSYNEQFF. CDR3 coding DNA: TGCGCCAGCACTAGGACAGGTCGTGGCCGAAGCTCCTACAATGAGCAGTTCTTC.

This chain uses TRBV7-2 with TRBJ2-3; 7 bases are shared with TRBD1. Germline lookup yields CDR1 SGHTA and CDR2 FQGNSA. The CDR3 is made up of 15 amino acids. Germline trimming cut 5 bases from V and 6 bases from J; bases unmatched to any gene: 11. The CDR3 nucleotides are TGTGCCAGCAGCACTCACAGGGGAGATCTGGATACGCAGTATTTT. This sequence encodes CASSTHRGDLDTQYF.

This clone has only a few counts. V usage is TRBV7-8 and J usage is TRBJ2-4; 9 bases agree with TRBD2. Trimming cost V 4 bases and J 7 bases; bases outside gene matches: 5. Germline loops: CDR1 SGHVS, CDR2 FQNEAQ. The CDR3 extends over 14 amino acids. CDR3 sequence: CASSSSSGENIQYF. CDR3 in DNA: TGTGCCAGCAGCTCCTCTAGCGGGGAGAACATTCAGTACTTC.

This clone came up a few times. The V gene is TRBV30, the J gene TRBJ2-4; TRBD1 agrees at 8 bases. The CDR3 consists of 12 residues. Losses at the gene ends were 2 bases for V and 9 bases for J; bases not matched to a gene: 3. Germline-derived CDR1 and CDR2 are GTSNPN and SVGIG (reference sequence). The CDR3 coding sequence is TGTGCCTGGAGTACCGGACAGGGCATTCAGTACTTC. This translates into CAWSTGQGIQYF. The full variable domain, in which reference TRBV30 and TRBJ2-4 provide the parts outside the CDR3, is SQTIHQWPATLVQPVGSPLSLECTVEGTSNPNLYWYRQAAGRGLQLLFYSVGIGQISSEVPQNLSASRPQDRQFILSSKKLLLSDSGFYLCAWSTGQGIQYFGAGTRLSVL.

This clone was seen only a few times. The V and J genes are TRBV5-1 and TRBJ2-7; maybe TRBD2 (5 bases). Germline CDR1 SGHRS, CDR2 YFSETQ. V gave up 0 bases and J gave up 3 bases, with 7 bases separating them. The CDR3 runs 13 residues. CDR3: CASSLDSGYEQYF. The CDR3, as DNA: TGCGCCAGCAGCTTGGACAGCGGCTACGAGCAGTACTTC.

DNA of the CDR3: TGTGCCAGCAGCCCCCCGACAGGGAGGGCTTTCTTT. Encoded protein: CASSPPTGRAFF. The chain is built from TRBV9 and TRBJ1-1; 7 bases map to TRBD1. The CDR3 totals 12 residues. The V segment lost 4 bases and the J segment 11 bases; nucleotides outside the gene matches: 8. Germline assignment: CDR1 SGDLS and CDR2 YYNGEE.

The chain uses TRBV11-1 and TRBJ2-5, with TRBD1 as a possible D gene (6 bases). The CDR3 contains 13 residues. Trimming took 7 bases from V and 6 from J, leaving 15 bases between them. Germline values: CDR1 SGHAT, CDR2 FQDESV (reference sequence). CDR3 in amino acids: CASTPDRLKTQYF. The CDR3 DNA sequence: TGTGCCAGCACCCCGGACAGATTAAAGACCCAGTACTTC.

The rearrangement links TRBV6-5 to TRBJ1-2; 9 bases line up with TRBD1. The CDR3 runs to 15 residues. Germline CDR1 is MNHEY and CDR2 is SVGAGI. V lost 2 bases, J lost 5 bases, and 6 bases stayed unmatched. CDR3: CASSYEGQGRYGYTF. As DNA, the CDR3 is TGTGCCAGCAGTTACGAGGGACAGGGTAGATATGGCTACACCTTC.

This clone was counted between two and nine times. The chain joins TRBV5-1 to TRBJ1-2; a possible D gene is TRBD1 (5 bases). Deletions cut 0 bases from V and 2 bases from J, with 11 bases between. Germline V gives CDR1 SGHRS, CDR2 YFSETQ. The CDR3 runs to 15 residues. The CDR3 is CASSLDGGLNYGYTF. CDR3 bases: TGCGCCAGCAGCTTGGACGGGGGATTGAACTATGGCTACACCTTC.

The V gene is TRBV13, the J gene TRBJ1-3; perhaps TRBD1 as D (6 bases). CDR1 and CDR2 (germline): PRHDT, FYEKMQ (reference sequence). The ends were cut back, 4 bases at V and 0 bases at J, with 13 bases in the middle. This CDR3 region has 16 residues. The CDR3 region is CASSYLTGNSGNTIYF. In DNA, the CDR3 is TGTGCCAGCAGCTATTTAACAGGGAACTCTGGAAACACCATATATTTT.

The table lists this clone with a count of one. V and J are TRBV10-3 and TRBJ1-2; D gene unclear. The length of the CDR3 is 13 residues. Trimming removed 5 bases from V and 2 bases from J, with 9 bases in between. The germline V gene encodes CDR1 ENHRY and CDR2 SYGVKD. CDR3 bases: TGTGCCATCAGTCGGGATCCGAACTATGGCTACACCTTC. It yields the protein CAISRDPNYGYTF.

The chain is built from TRBV18 and TRBJ2-7; 7 positions agree with TRBD2. Trimming cost V 0 bases and J 0 bases; bases outside gene matches: 8. Germline-derived CDR1 and CDR2 are KGHSH and LQKENI. The CDR3 sequence is 17 residues long. The CDR3 loop reads CASSPPMPSGSSYEQYF. CDR3 nucleotides: TGTGCCAGCTCACCACCTATGCCTAGCGGTAGCTCCTACGAGCAGTACTTC.

The gene calls are TRBV29-1 and TRBJ2-3; D ambiguous. V lost 0 bases and J lost 5, with 3 bases in between. Germline V CDR1 and CDR2: SQVTM, ANQGSEA. The CDR3 runs to 11 residues. CDR3 amino acids: CSVEDGDTQYF. The CDR3 bases are TGCAGCGTTGAAGACGGAGATACGCAGTATTTT.

The chain has TRBV2 and TRBJ1-6, with 7 bases fitting TRBD1. With V trimmed by 6 bases and J by 10 bases, 9 bases remained unmatched. The CDR3 totals 14 residues. Germline CDR1 reads SNHLY; CDR2 reads FYNNEI. The CDR3 sequence is CASRLDRDRSPLHF. For the CDR3, the DNA is TGTGCCAGCAGACTTGACAGGGATCGGTCACCCCTCCACTTT.

The chain carries TRBV7-8 and TRBJ2-2; 12 nucleotides agree with TRBD2. The ends lost 8 bases at V and 4 bases at J; junction bases unmatched: 5. The CDR3 has 15 residues. Germline assignment: CDR1 SGHVS and CDR2 FQNEAQ. CDR3 region: CASLGLAGFTGELFF. CDR3 bases: TGTGCCAGCCTTGGACTAGCGGGATTCACCGGGGAGCTGTTTTTT.

This clone appeared a few times. The same CDR3 can be traced to other DNA sequences in this sample. This sequence joins TRBV4-2 and TRBJ2-1, with TRBD2 identical over 7 bases. Unmatched junction bases numbered 4, after V lost 1 base and J lost 4 bases. This CDR3 is 15 amino acids long. From germline, CDR1 is LGHNA and CDR2 YNFKEQ. The CDR3 bases are TGTGCCAGCAGCCAAGGCGGGGGACGATACAATGAGCAGTTCTTC. Amino acid sequence: CASSQGGGRYNEQFF.

This clone has a handful of counts. This sequence joins TRBV29-1 and TRBJ2-1; TRBD2 might be the D (6 bases). The germline CDR1 and CDR2 sequences are SQVTM and ANQGSEA. This CDR3 contains 11 residues. V gave up 4 bases and J gave up 11 bases, with 12 bases separating them. The CDR3 bases are TGCAGCGTTGTTCCGGGGGTTCAGCAGTTCTTC. Translating it yields CSVVPGVQQFF.